The following is a T cell receptor (beta chain) sequence with its context. Its antigen is still unknown. The CDR3 length is 15 residues. Trimming at V came to 6 bases and at J to 2 bases, leaving 6 bases not matched to a gene. Germline-derived CDR1 and CDR2 are SNHLY and FYNNEI. Collection of lesional scalp punch biopsies and peripheral blood was performed in alopecia areata patients. Sorting of PBMCs yielded the CD4+ and CD8+ T cells. Following extraction, RNA underwent reverse transcription to cDNA, which served as the sequencing template. TCRdb's copy holds only in-frame clones and misses some; the assay was immunoSEQ multiplex PCR. The data hold roughly 130,000 clones, with roughly 61% observed a single time. This sample was taken from a study of CD8+ T cells in alopecia areata. Study-level information: Twice daily, treated patients received 5 to 10 mg of oral tofacitinib. Study-wide points: Normal scalp had lower clonality than lesional scalp, with alopecia totalis/universalis lesions showing this most strongly.

Sample: CD4+ T cells sorted from blood, taken at week 0. The clonotype comes from a human donor with alopecia areata. V and J are TRBV2 and TRBJ2-3, with 9 bases aligning to TRBD2. In nucleotides, the CDR3 is TGTGCCAGCAGGATAAGCGGGGGGCCCACAGATACGCAGTATTTT. It translates to CASRISGGPTDTQYF. The variable domain in full, completed from reference TRBV2 and TRBJ2-3, reads EPEVTQTPSHQVTQMGQEVILRCVPISNHLYFYWYRQILGQKVEFLVSFYNNEISEKSEIFDDQFSVERPDGSNFTLKIRSTKLEDSAMYFCASRISGGPTDTQYFGPGTRLTVL.